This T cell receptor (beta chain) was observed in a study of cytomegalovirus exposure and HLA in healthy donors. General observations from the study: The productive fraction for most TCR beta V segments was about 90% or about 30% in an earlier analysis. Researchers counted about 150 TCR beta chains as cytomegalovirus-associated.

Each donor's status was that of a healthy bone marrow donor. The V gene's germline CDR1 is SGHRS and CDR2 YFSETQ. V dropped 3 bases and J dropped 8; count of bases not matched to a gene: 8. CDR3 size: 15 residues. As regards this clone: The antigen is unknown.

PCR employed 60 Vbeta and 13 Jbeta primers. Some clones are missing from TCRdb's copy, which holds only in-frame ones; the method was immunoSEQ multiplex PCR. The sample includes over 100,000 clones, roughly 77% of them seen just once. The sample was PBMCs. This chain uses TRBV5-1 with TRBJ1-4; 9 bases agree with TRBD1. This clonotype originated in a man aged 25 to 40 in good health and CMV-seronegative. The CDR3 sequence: CASSSPGQGNEKLFF. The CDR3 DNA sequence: TGCGCCAGCAGCTCACCGGGACAGGGAAACGAAAAACTGTTTTTT.